Listed below are T cell receptor beta chains from one sample, sequenced in a study of blood T cell repertoires in COVID-19. Sequencing was performed with immunoSEQ multiplex PCR; in TCRdb, only in-frame clones are kept and a portion is missing. The table records hundreds of thousands of clones, just over 85% of them present only once. Sequencing was carried out using peripheral blood. The receptors were sampled from a woman between 25 and 40 years old with active or convalescent COVID-19. Both conserved end residues are part of each CDR3. Fields, in order: V gene, clone size, D gene, J gene, CDR3 protein, CDR3 DNA. A D gene is named only where the DNA matches it firmly. Some rows have no size entry. The others give once, few or many, or a class for an expanded clone.

V gene: TRBV19
clone size: NA
D gene: TRBD2
J gene: TRBJ2-5
CDR3 protein: CASSTEKTSGGTQYF
CDR3 DNA: TGTGCCAGTAGTACGGAGAAGACTAGCGGGGGGACCCAGTACTTC

V gene: TRBV15
clone size: NA
D gene: NA
J gene: TRBJ1-2
CDR3 protein: CATSRDLTNNYGYTF
CDR3 DNA: TGTGCCACCAGCAGAGATCTCACAAATAACTATGGCTACACCTTC

V gene: TRBV7-8
clone size: NA
D gene: TRBD1
J gene: TRBJ1-2
CDR3 protein: CASSYGTDYGYTF
CDR3 DNA: TGTGCCAGCAGCTACGGGACAGACTATGGCTACACCTTC

V gene: TRBV3-1/TRBV3-2
clone size: NA
D gene: NA
J gene: TRBJ2-7
CDR3 protein: CASSHQLNGVNSYEQYF
CDR3 DNA: TGTGCCAGCAGCCATCAGCTAAACGGGGTGAACTCCTACGAGCAGTACTTC

V gene: TRBV11-2
clone size: NA
D gene: TRBD2
J gene: TRBJ2-2
CDR3 protein: CASSTPGLPNTGELFF
CDR3 DNA: TGTGCCAGCAGCACACCGGGACTACCGAACACCGGGGAGCTGTTTTTT

V gene: TRBV2
clone size: NA
D gene: TRBD2
J gene: TRBJ2-5
CDR3 protein: CASRAGTSGGPDHQETQYF
CDR3 DNA: TGTGCCAGCAGAGCCGGGACTAGCGGGGGCCCCGATCACCAAGAGACCCAGTACTTC

V gene: TRBV5-4
clone size: NA
D gene: TRBD1
J gene: TRBJ2-2
CDR3 protein: CASSSGTEDTGELFF
CDR3 DNA: TGTGCCAGCAGCTCCGGGACAGAGGACACCGGGGAGCTGTTTTTT

V gene: TRBV7-6
clone size: NA
D gene: NA
J gene: TRBJ2-2
CDR3 protein: CASSPRSIGSGELFF
CDR3 DNA: TGTGCCAGCAGCCCCCGGAGCATCGGGTCCGGGGAGCTGTTTTTT

V gene: TRBV6-5
clone size: NA
D gene: NA
J gene: TRBJ1-1
CDR3 protein: CASNPGEKAFF
CDR3 DNA: TGTGCCAGCAACCCGGGAGAGAAAGCTTTCTTT

V gene: TRBV7-9
clone size: NA
D gene: NA
J gene: TRBJ2-1
CDR3 protein: CASSEQGSSEQFF
CDR3 DNA: TGTGCCAGCAGCGAACAGGGTAGTAGTGAGCAGTTCTTC

V gene: TRBV19
clone size: NA
D gene: TRBD1
J gene: TRBJ2-3
CDR3 protein: CASSIRATGGTDTQYF
CDR3 DNA: TGTGCCAGTAGTATAAGGGCGACAGGGGGCACAGATACGCAGTATTTT

V gene: TRBV10-3
clone size: NA
D gene: NA
J gene: TRBJ1-2
CDR3 protein: CAISDQGIDYGYTF
CDR3 DNA: TGTGCCATCAGTGACCAGGGGATAGACTATGGCTACACCTTC

V gene: TRBV28
clone size: NA
D gene: TRBD1
J gene: TRBJ1-2
CDR3 protein: CASRPDRGRGSYGYTF
CDR3 DNA: TGTGCCAGCAGACCGGACAGGGGGCGGGGTAGCTATGGCTACACCTTC

V gene: TRBV2
clone size: once
D gene: NA
J gene: TRBJ2-3
CDR3 protein: CASSDRQRTDTQYF
CDR3 DNA: TGTGCCAGCAGTGACAGACAGCGCACAGATACGCAGTATTTT

V gene: TRBV5-1
clone size: NA
D gene: TRBD1
J gene: TRBJ1-2
CDR3 protein: CASSLGGGKANYGYTF
CDR3 DNA: TGCGCCAGCAGCTTGGGAGGGGGCAAAGCTAACTATGGCTACACCTTC

V gene: TRBV10-2
clone size: NA
D gene: NA
J gene: TRBJ1-1
CDR3 protein: CASAGAPQYEAFF
CDR3 DNA: TGCGCCAGCGCAGGGGCTCCTCAATATGAAGCTTTCTTT

V gene: TRBV5-1
clone size: NA
D gene: NA
J gene: TRBJ2-5
CDR3 protein: CASSPEWGRRYF
CDR3 DNA: TGCGCCAGCAGCCCCGAGTGGGGGCGTCGGTACTTC

V gene: TRBV25-1
clone size: NA
D gene: NA
J gene: TRBJ1-5
CDR3 protein: CASSALGETQPQHF
CDR3 DNA: TGTGCCAGCAGTGCACTAGGAGAGACCCAGCCCCAGCATTTT

V gene: TRBV5-6
clone size: NA
D gene: NA
J gene: TRBJ1-3
CDR3 protein: CASSLAAEIILAGNTIYF
CDR3 DNA: TGTGCCAGCAGCTTGGCTGCAGAAATTATATTGGCTGGAAACACCATATATTTT

V gene: TRBV4-1
clone size: NA
D gene: NA
J gene: TRBJ2-5
CDR3 protein: CASSTHRTAFQETQYF
CDR3 DNA: TGCGCCAGCAGCACTCACCGGACAGCATTTCAAGAGACCCAGTACTTC

V gene: TRBV30
clone size: NA
D gene: NA
J gene: TRBJ2-1
CDR3 protein: CAWSVYYNEQFF
CDR3 DNA: TGTGCCTGGAGTGTATACTACAATGAGCAGTTCTTC

V gene: TRBV5-8
clone size: NA
D gene: NA
J gene: TRBJ2-1
CDR3 protein: CASRGQGARGNEQFF
CDR3 DNA: TGTGCCAGCAGGGGTCAAGGGGCCCGGGGGAATGAGCAGTTCTTC

V gene: TRBV19
clone size: NA
D gene: TRBD1
J gene: TRBJ2-7
CDR3 protein: CASSNPGTGYEQYF
CDR3 DNA: TGTGCCAGTAGTAACCCCGGGACAGGGTACGAGCAGTACTTC

V gene: TRBV29-1
clone size: NA
D gene: NA
J gene: TRBJ1-1
CDR3 protein: CSGGSGNTEAFF
CDR3 DNA: TGCAGCGGCGGCAGCGGGAACACTGAAGCTTTCTTT

V gene: TRBV6-1
clone size: NA
D gene: TRBD1
J gene: TRBJ1-1
CDR3 protein: CASSGPQGGQNTEAFF
CDR3 DNA: TGTGCCAGCAGTGGACCCCAGGGGGGTCAGAACACTGAAGCTTTCTTT

V gene: TRBV5-4
clone size: NA
D gene: TRBD2
J gene: TRBJ2-1
CDR3 protein: CASTSGGALNYNEQFF
CDR3 DNA: TGTGCCAGCACTAGCGGGGGGGCTCTGAACTACAATGAGCAGTTCTTC

V gene: TRBV5-1
clone size: few
D gene: TRBD1
J gene: TRBJ1-2
CDR3 protein: CASSLMDRRSMDNYGYTF
CDR3 DNA: TGCGCCAGCAGCTTGATGGACAGGCGCTCCATGGATAACTATGGCTACACCTTC

V gene: TRBV5-1
clone size: few
D gene: NA
J gene: TRBJ1-3
CDR3 protein: CASSQISGNTIYF
CDR3 DNA: TGCGCCAGCAGCCAGATCTCTGGAAACACCATATATTTT

V gene: TRBV28
clone size: once
D gene: TRBD2
J gene: TRBJ2-1
CDR3 protein: CASNDAIAGGPAYNEQFF
CDR3 DNA: TGTGCCAGCAACGACGCGATAGCGGGAGGGCCGGCCTACAATGAGCAGTTCTTC

V gene: TRBV11-3
clone size: NA
D gene: NA
J gene: TRBJ2-3
CDR3 protein: CASSSFSDTQYF
CDR3 DNA: TGTGCCAGCAGCTCCTTTTCAGATACGCAGTATTTT

V gene: TRBV10-3
clone size: NA
D gene: TRBD1
J gene: TRBJ1-6
CDR3 protein: CAISEQGLRSPLHF
CDR3 DNA: TGTGCCATCAGTGAACAGGGGCTCCGATCACCCCTCCACTTT

V gene: TRBV14
clone size: NA
D gene: NA
J gene: TRBJ2-1
CDR3 protein: CASSRGGSHRSPYNEQFF
CDR3 DNA: TGTGCCAGCAGCAGAGGGGGTAGCCACAGAAGCCCATACAATGAGCAGTTCTTC

V gene: TRBV10-3
clone size: NA
D gene: NA
J gene: TRBJ1-2
CDR3 protein: CAISEQGWGYGYTF
CDR3 DNA: TGTGCCATCAGCGAACAGGGATGGGGCTATGGCTACACCTTC

V gene: TRBV30
clone size: NA
D gene: TRBD2
J gene: TRBJ2-3
CDR3 protein: CAWSQLAAFADTQYF
CDR3 DNA: TGTGCCTGGAGTCAACTAGCGGCCTTCGCAGATACGCAGTATTTT

V gene: TRBV2
clone size: NA
D gene: TRBD1
J gene: TRBJ1-2
CDR3 protein: CASSASGGGYGYTF
CDR3 DNA: TGTGCCAGCAGCGCGTCAGGGGGTGGTTATGGCTACACCTTC

V gene: TRBV13
clone size: NA
D gene: NA
J gene: TRBJ1-2
CDR3 protein: CASTKGGAVYGYTF
CDR3 DNA: TGTGCCAGCACCAAGGGAGGGGCCGTCTATGGCTACACCTTC

V gene: TRBV18
clone size: NA
D gene: TRBD1
J gene: TRBJ1-5
CDR3 protein: CASSQRRTGGNGDQPQHF
CDR3 DNA: TGTGCCAGCTCTCAACGAAGGACAGGGGGCAACGGGGATCAGCCCCAGCATTTT

V gene: TRBV7-2
clone size: NA
D gene: NA
J gene: TRBJ1-5
CDR3 protein: CASSLGPPGTLSNQPQHF
CDR3 DNA: TGTGCCAGCAGCTTAGGACCCCCTGGGACACTTAGCAATCAGCCCCAGCATTTT

V gene: TRBV30
clone size: NA
D gene: NA
J gene: TRBJ2-1
CDR3 protein: CAWKGERNNEQFF
CDR3 DNA: TGTGCCTGGAAGGGAGAGCGGAACAATGAGCAGTTCTTC

V gene: TRBV10-3
clone size: NA
D gene: TRBD2
J gene: TRBJ2-5
CDR3 protein: CAISDVAGDSQETQYF
CDR3 DNA: TGTGCCATCAGTGATGTAGCGGGGGATTCCCAAGAGACCCAGTACTTC

V gene: TRBV19
clone size: few
D gene: TRBD2
J gene: TRBJ2-1
CDR3 protein: CASSKNLAASYNEQFF
CDR3 DNA: TGTGCCAGTAGTAAGAATCTAGCGGCCTCCTACAATGAGCAGTTCTTC

V gene: TRBV5-1
clone size: NA
D gene: TRBD2
J gene: TRBJ2-5
CDR3 protein: CASSLGDSGGKETQYF
CDR3 DNA: TGCGCCAGCAGCCTCGGGGATAGCGGGGGCAAAGAGACCCAGTACTTC

V gene: TRBV6-5
clone size: NA
D gene: TRBD1
J gene: TRBJ2-7
CDR3 protein: CATSGTAVNEQYF
CDR3 DNA: TGTGCCACCTCCGGGACAGCAGTTAACGAGCAGTACTTC

V gene: TRBV12-5
clone size: NA
D gene: NA
J gene: TRBJ1-2
CDR3 protein: CASGAPGYGYTF
CDR3 DNA: TGTGCTAGTGGTGCGCCCGGTTATGGCTACACCTTC

V gene: TRBV28
clone size: few
D gene: NA
J gene: TRBJ1-5
CDR3 protein: CASSLVNRVTRQPQHF
CDR3 DNA: TGTGCCAGCAGTTTAGTAAACAGGGTAACCCGTCAGCCCCAGCATTTT

V gene: TRBV6-5
clone size: once
D gene: NA
J gene: TRBJ2-7
CDR3 protein: CASRGQRMGEQYF
CDR3 DNA: TGTGCCAGCAGGGGTCAGCGGATGGGGGAGCAGTACTTC

V gene: TRBV3-1/TRBV3-2
clone size: NA
D gene: NA
J gene: TRBJ2-7
CDR3 protein: CASSQVNEQYF
CDR3 DNA: TGTGCCAGCAGCCAAGTAAATGAGCAGTACTTC

V gene: TRBV14
clone size: NA
D gene: TRBD1
J gene: TRBJ1-6
CDR3 protein: CASSLDRGGASPLHF
CDR3 DNA: TGTGCCAGCAGCCTGGACAGGGGGGGCGCATCACCCCTCCACTTT

V gene: TRBV3-1/TRBV3-2
clone size: NA
D gene: NA
J gene: TRBJ2-2
CDR3 protein: CASSQEGAAGELFF
CDR3 DNA: TGTGCCAGCAGCCAAGAAGGGGCGGCCGGGGAGCTGTTTTTT

V gene: TRBV4-1
clone size: NA
D gene: TRBD2
J gene: TRBJ2-1
CDR3 protein: CASSQEPSGGINEQFF
CDR3 DNA: TGCGCCAGCAGCCAAGAACCTAGCGGGGGTATCAATGAGCAGTTCTTC

V gene: TRBV7-8
clone size: once
D gene: NA
J gene: TRBJ2-7
CDR3 protein: CASSLAQGTYEQYF
CDR3 DNA: TGTGCCAGCAGCTTAGCGCAGGGTACCTACGAGCAGTACTTC

V gene: TRBV13
clone size: NA
D gene: TRBD1
J gene: TRBJ2-7
CDR3 protein: CASSLGAGQASYEQYF
CDR3 DNA: TGTGCCAGCAGCTTAGGGGCGGGACAGGCATCCTACGAGCAGTACTTC

V gene: TRBV5-1
clone size: NA
D gene: TRBD1
J gene: TRBJ1-1
CDR3 protein: CASSPSGQSNTEAFF
CDR3 DNA: TGCGCCAGCAGCCCATCGGGACAGTCGAACACTGAAGCTTTCTTT

V gene: TRBV18
clone size: once
D gene: TRBD2
J gene: TRBJ2-2
CDR3 protein: CASSPRLAGGPQNTGELFF
CDR3 DNA: TGTGCCAGCTCACCACGACTAGCGGGGGGGCCACAGAACACCGGGGAGCTGTTTTTT

V gene: TRBV3-1/TRBV3-2
clone size: NA
D gene: NA
J gene: TRBJ1-2
CDR3 protein: CASSRGRGREGGYTF
CDR3 DNA: TGTGCCAGCAGCCGGGGCCGCGGGAGAGAGGGTGGCTACACCTTC